The rows below give T cell receptor beta chains drawn from one sample of a study of T cells after yellow fever vaccination. Via MiXCR, TCRdb re-called the 5' RACE reads, giving one row per CDR3 protein. The sample shows 500,000 to 650,000 distinct CDR3 sequences, roughly a sixth of them seen only once. The material sequenced was PBMCs, taken 5 days after the first yellow fever vaccination. These receptors were taken from a young man who received the YFV17D yellow fever vaccine. CDR3s leave out the opening cysteine and the closing phenylalanine or tryptophan.

v_call: TRBV5-4; j_call: TRBJ2-6; cdr3_aa: ASSSRDWANVLT
v_call: TRBV6-1; j_call: TRBJ2-2; cdr3_aa: ASSRGAPSSRELF
v_call: TRBV24-1; j_call: TRBJ2-5; cdr3_aa: ATSDPRQGGSWTQY
v_call: TRBV7-8; j_call: TRBJ2-1; cdr3_aa: ASSAWINNEQF
v_call: TRBV6-2/TRBV6-3; j_call: TRBJ2-1; cdr3_aa: ASSYSNLAGSEQF
v_call: TRBV20-1; j_call: TRBJ2-3; cdr3_aa: SARDRLAATDTQY
v_call: TRBV10-1; j_call: TRBJ2-2; cdr3_aa: ASRGGPGELF
v_call: TRBV24-1; j_call: TRBJ2-3; cdr3_aa: ATKLGSTDTQY
v_call: TRBV5-5; j_call: TRBJ2-7; cdr3_aa: ASSLGQPSYEQY
v_call: TRBV7-8; j_call: TRBJ1-1; cdr3_aa: ASSLARAAMNTEAF
v_call: TRBV27; j_call: TRBJ1-6; cdr3_aa: ASSSGTFSYNSPLH
v_call: TRBV18; j_call: TRBJ1-1; cdr3_aa: ASSPGGNTEAF
v_call: TRBV11-1; j_call: TRBJ2-2; cdr3_aa: ASSLSVRTRTLQTGELF
v_call: TRBV20-1; j_call: TRBJ2-3; cdr3_aa: SARSTSGAGGAGTQY
v_call: TRBV4-2; j_call: TRBJ1-6; cdr3_aa: ASSQELGQIPLH
v_call: TRBV18; j_call: TRBJ2-4; cdr3_aa: ASSPETGGNIQY
v_call: TRBV10-1; j_call: TRBJ2-3; cdr3_aa: ASGLAGTDTQY
v_call: TRBV7-9; j_call: TRBJ2-5; cdr3_aa: ASSSGQREETQY
v_call: TRBV29-1; j_call: TRBJ2-5; cdr3_aa: SALFGGKETQY
v_call: TRBV5-1; j_call: TRBJ2-7; cdr3_aa: ASSLGRGQSYEQY
v_call: TRBV7-2; j_call: TRBJ2-2; cdr3_aa: ASGSAGGHFGELF
v_call: TRBV5-1; j_call: TRBJ2-5; cdr3_aa: ASSPGTPRETQY
v_call: TRBV7-9; j_call: TRBJ1-1; cdr3_aa: ASSLWTVAEAF
v_call: TRBV7-7; j_call: TRBJ2-3; cdr3_aa: ASSPRGGLPYTDTQY
v_call: TRBV5-1; j_call: TRBJ1-2; cdr3_aa: ASSLGEQGFYGYT
v_call: TRBV6-5; j_call: TRBJ1-2; cdr3_aa: ASSWDSRNYGYT
v_call: TRBV5-4; j_call: TRBJ2-1; cdr3_aa: ASSTLERSSYNEQF
v_call: TRBV6-2/TRBV6-3; j_call: TRBJ1-1; cdr3_aa: ASRRGTGNTEAF
v_call: TRBV7-9; j_call: TRBJ1-4; cdr3_aa: ASSLGGANEKLF
v_call: TRBV7-2; j_call: TRBJ2-5; cdr3_aa: ASSPRQGSETQY
v_call: TRBV5-1; j_call: TRBJ2-7; cdr3_aa: ASRTPGRSYEQY
v_call: TRBV5-1; j_call: TRBJ1-1; cdr3_aa: ASSSDNLNTEAF
v_call: TRBV4-2; j_call: TRBJ1-1; cdr3_aa: ASSQDPRTLTEAF
v_call: TRBV12-3/TRBV12-4; j_call: TRBJ1-2; cdr3_aa: ASSLGDGLGYT
v_call: TRBV18; j_call: TRBJ2-7; cdr3_aa: ASSPLGRGDLYEQY
v_call: TRBV6-2/TRBV6-3; j_call: TRBJ2-3; cdr3_aa: ASSPWTGGDTQY
v_call: TRBV4-1; j_call: TRBJ1-1; cdr3_aa: ASSRSVSRETEAF
v_call: TRBV20-1; j_call: TRBJ2-7; cdr3_aa: SAGQGRGYEQY
v_call: TRBV7-2; j_call: TRBJ1-6; cdr3_aa: ASSPKTGFRNSPLH
v_call: TRBV12-3/TRBV12-4; j_call: TRBJ2-7; cdr3_aa: ASSPTGRYEQY
v_call: TRBV12-3/TRBV12-4; j_call: TRBJ1-5; cdr3_aa: ASTLTGNQPQH
v_call: TRBV2; j_call: TRBJ2-5; cdr3_aa: ASSARTGGQETQY
v_call: TRBV5-1; j_call: TRBJ2-1; cdr3_aa: ASSFPGGSYNEQF
v_call: TRBV5-1; j_call: TRBJ2-7; cdr3_aa: ASSLRAGTGYEQY
v_call: TRBV20-1; j_call: TRBJ1-2; cdr3_aa: SARSPDPDQGGGYT
v_call: TRBV6-6; j_call: TRBJ2-5; cdr3_aa: ASTDRAETQY
v_call: TRBV28; j_call: TRBJ2-2; cdr3_aa: ASSLSGGAERTGELF
v_call: TRBV6-1; j_call: TRBJ1-5; cdr3_aa: ASRHSTGTGGLGAQH
v_call: TRBV11-3; j_call: TRBJ1-1; cdr3_aa: ASSPNTNTEAF
v_call: TRBV5-1; j_call: TRBJ1-1; cdr3_aa: ASSLSQGGDHTEAF
v_call: TRBV5-4; j_call: TRBJ2-5; cdr3_aa: ASSLPIGQAQETQY